The T cell receptor (beta chain) under discussion was sequenced for a study of blood T cell repertoires in COVID-19. This CDR3 is built from 15 residues. CDR1 and CDR2 from the germline V gene are MNHEY and SMNVEV (reference sequence). J was trimmed by 4 bases and V by 3 bases; bases with no gene match: 7. Method: immunoSEQ multiplex PCR; TCRdb's copy keeps in-frame clones and lacks some. The sample has 300,000 to 400,000 clones; more than 70% are singletons. Seattle patients were enrolled while actively infected and followed longitudinally. Sequencing was performed on peripheral blood. This receptor was taken from a woman in her twenties or thirties with COVID-19, enrolled during active disease. J is TRBJ1-1 and V is TRBV27; 8 bases fit TRBD1. The CDR3 reads CASSLDRESFTEAFF. Here the CDR3 DNA reads TGTGCCAGCAGTTTGGACAGGGAAAGTTTCACTGAAGCTTTCTTT.